The 6 T cell receptor beta chains in this list originate from one sample, sequenced in a study of identical twins (dated by TCRdb to the mid-2010s). The library was generated by 5' RACE. The sequencer listed for this sample is Illumina HiSeq 2000. The raw public reads went through TCRdb reprocessing: fastp at Q25, MiXCR clone calling, in-frame beta chains kept. Each CDR3 protein appears once, grouped with its most common genes and DNA. The sample table shows about 280,000 distinct CDR3 sequences, and 6.5% to 9.5% are seen once. More than 2% of the sample lies in the top ten. These data were likewise used in another study, on yellow fever vaccine responses in identical twins.

Sequencing input: memory (CD45RO+) T cells sorted from blood. This sample's cell subset or site label indicates: CD45RO+ enriched T cells. The receptors here all came from a woman aged 18-30 years in good health.

As DNA, the CDR3 is TGTGCCAGCAGCCAGGGTTTGGAGCAGTTCTTC. Translated: CASSQGLEQFF. The chain couples TRBV6-4 to TRBJ2-1; tentative D call: TRBD1 (5 bases). Trimming left V 6 bases short and J 10 bases short, with 10 bases between. The CDR3 is 11 residues long. Looked up from germline, CDR1 is MRHNA and CDR2 is SNTAGT.

V usage is TRBV19 and J usage is TRBJ2-1; D might be TRBD1 or TRBD2, each matching 5 bases. The CDR3 consists of 16 residues. Germline-derived CDR1 and CDR2 are LNHDA and SQIVND (reference sequence). V lost 5 bases to trimming and J lost 4 bases, with 18 bases between them. CDR3 region: CASSPIHGALYNEQFF. As DNA, the CDR3 is TGTGCCAGTAGTCCAATACACGGGGCCCTATACAATGAGCAGTTCTTC.

This clonotype was observed many times. The rearrangement uses TRBV3-1 and TRBJ2-2; D uncertain. The CDR3 loop spans 16 amino acids. V lost 3 bases and J lost 4, with 15 bases in between. Germline-derived CDR1 and CDR2 are LGHDT and YNNKEL (reference sequence). The CDR3 is CASSQNRFGSTGELFF. The CDR3 nucleotides are TGTGCCAGCAGCCAGAACCGCTTCGGAAGCACCGGGGAGCTGTTTTTT.

The chain carries TRBV28 and TRBJ2-1; 7 nucleotides align to TRBD1. J lost 9 bases, V lost 5 bases, and 10 bases had no gene match. Germline V CDR1 and CDR2: MDHEN, SYDVKM. There are 14 residues in the CDR3. CDR3 in amino acids: CASSPQGLLGEQFF. CDR3 DNA sequence: TGTGCCAGCAGTCCACAGGGGTTGCTAGGTGAGCAGTTCTTC.

This clonotype was counted a few times. The chain employs TRBV21-1 and TRBJ2-3; the table's D call, TRBD2, has no DNA check behind it. TRBV21-1 is a documented pseudogene. This CDR3 comprises 18 residues. The chain's CDR3 is CASSKARIAGGHTDTQYF. The CDR3 DNA reads TGTGCCAGCAGCAAAGCCAGAATAGCGGGGGGGCACACAGATACGCAGTATTTT.

This sequence joins TRBV28 and TRBJ2-1; 10 nucleotides match TRBD2. Germline CDR1 MDHEN, CDR2 SYDVKM. J lost 7 bases, V lost 6 bases, and 9 bases had no gene match. There are 15 residues in the CDR3. The CDR3 is CASSPGVAGGNEQFF. In nucleotides, the CDR3 is TGTGCCAGCAGCCCAGGGGTAGCGGGGGGAAATGAGCAGTTCTTC.